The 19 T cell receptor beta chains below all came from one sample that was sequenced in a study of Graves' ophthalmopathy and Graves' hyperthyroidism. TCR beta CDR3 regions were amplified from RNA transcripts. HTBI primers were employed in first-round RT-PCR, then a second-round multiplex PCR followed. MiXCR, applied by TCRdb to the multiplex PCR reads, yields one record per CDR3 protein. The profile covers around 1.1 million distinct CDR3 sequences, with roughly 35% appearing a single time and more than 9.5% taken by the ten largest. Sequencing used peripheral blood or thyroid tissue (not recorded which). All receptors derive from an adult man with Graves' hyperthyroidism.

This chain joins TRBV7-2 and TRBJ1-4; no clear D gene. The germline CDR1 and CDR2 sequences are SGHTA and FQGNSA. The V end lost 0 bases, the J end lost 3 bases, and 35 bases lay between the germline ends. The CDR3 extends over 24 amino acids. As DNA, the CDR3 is TGTGCCAGCAGCTTAGCTGCTCGTAGGAGCTCCCTCTCCCCTCCTTTTTCGGCTAATGAAAAACTGTTTTTT. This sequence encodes CASSLAARRSSLSPPFSANEKLFF.

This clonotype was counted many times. CDR3 coding DNA: TGTGCCAGTGCCCGACTGCTCCAAGAGACCCAGTACTTC. Its protein product is CASARLLQETQYF. The chain employs TRBV19 and TRBJ2-5; no firm D call. This CDR3 comprises 13 residues. From germline, CDR1 is LNHDA and CDR2 SQIVND (reference sequence). Trimming took off 8 bases at V and 1 base at J, with 11 bases between the two ends.

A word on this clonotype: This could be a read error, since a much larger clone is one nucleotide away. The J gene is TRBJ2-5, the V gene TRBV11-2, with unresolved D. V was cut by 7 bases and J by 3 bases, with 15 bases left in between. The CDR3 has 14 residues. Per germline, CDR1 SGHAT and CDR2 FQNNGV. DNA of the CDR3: TGTGCCAGCACCCTTTGGGGTAGGGAAGAGACCCAGTACTTC. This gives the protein CASTLWGREETQYF.

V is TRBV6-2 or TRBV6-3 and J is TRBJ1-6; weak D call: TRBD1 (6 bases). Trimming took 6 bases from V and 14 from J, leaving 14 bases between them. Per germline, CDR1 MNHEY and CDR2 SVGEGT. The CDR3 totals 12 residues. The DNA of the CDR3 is TGTGCCAGCAGCACAGGGAGGCTAACCCTCCACTTT. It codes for CASSTGRLTLHF.

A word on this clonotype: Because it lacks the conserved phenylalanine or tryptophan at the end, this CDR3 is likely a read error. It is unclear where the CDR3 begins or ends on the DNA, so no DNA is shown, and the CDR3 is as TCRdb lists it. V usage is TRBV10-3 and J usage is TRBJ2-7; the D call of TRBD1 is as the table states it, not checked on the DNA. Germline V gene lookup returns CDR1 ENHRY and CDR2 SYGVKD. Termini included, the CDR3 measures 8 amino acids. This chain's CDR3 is CASSDLRT.

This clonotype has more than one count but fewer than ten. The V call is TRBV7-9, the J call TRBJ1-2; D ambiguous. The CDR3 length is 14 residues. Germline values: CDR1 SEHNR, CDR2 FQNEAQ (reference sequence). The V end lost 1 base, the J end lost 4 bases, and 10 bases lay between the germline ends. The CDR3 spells CASSLDGSIYGYTF. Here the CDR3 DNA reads TGTGCCAGCAGCTTAGATGGTAGTATCTATGGCTACACCTTC.

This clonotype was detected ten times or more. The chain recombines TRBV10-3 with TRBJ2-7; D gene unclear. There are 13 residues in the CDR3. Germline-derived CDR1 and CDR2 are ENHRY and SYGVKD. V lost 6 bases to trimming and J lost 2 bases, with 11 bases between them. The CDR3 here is CAIRGNYTYEQYF. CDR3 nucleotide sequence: TGTGCCATCAGGGGTAATTATACCTACGAGCAGTACTTC.

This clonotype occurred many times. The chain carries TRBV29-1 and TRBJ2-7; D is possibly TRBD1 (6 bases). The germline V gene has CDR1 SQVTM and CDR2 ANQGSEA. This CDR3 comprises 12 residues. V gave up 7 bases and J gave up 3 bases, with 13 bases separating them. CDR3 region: CSARTAIYEQYF. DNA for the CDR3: TGCAGCGCTAGGACAGCTATCTACGAGCAGTACTTC.

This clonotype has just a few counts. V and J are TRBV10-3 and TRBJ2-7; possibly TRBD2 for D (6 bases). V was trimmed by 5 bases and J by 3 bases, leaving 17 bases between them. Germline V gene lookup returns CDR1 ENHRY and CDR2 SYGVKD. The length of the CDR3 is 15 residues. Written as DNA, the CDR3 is TGTGCCATCAGTCCTGAACGGGGGTCCTTCTACGAGCAGTACTTC. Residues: CAISPERGSFYEQYF.

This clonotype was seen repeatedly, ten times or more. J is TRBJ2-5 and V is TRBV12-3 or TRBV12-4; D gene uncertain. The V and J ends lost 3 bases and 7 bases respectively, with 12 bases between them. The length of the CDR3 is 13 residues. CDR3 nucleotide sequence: TGTGCCAGCAGTTTTTATTCTCGACTGACCCAGTACTTC. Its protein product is CASSFYSRLTQYF.

This CDR3 reads CSAAPTSGGTSSGNTIYF. For the CDR3, the DNA is TGCAGTGCTGCTCCGACTAGCGGGGGAACGAGCTCTGGAAACACCATATATTTT. The chain is built from TRBV20-1 and TRBJ1-3; TRBD1 might be the D (5 bases). CDR1 DFQATT and CDR2 SNEGSKA come from the germline V gene (reference sequence). The CDR3 spans 18 residues. V dropped 5 bases and J dropped 0 bases, with 23 bases sitting between them.

CDR3 in DNA: TGCGCCAGCAGGAGAACGACAGGGGTGACCGGGGAGCTGTTTTTT. Residues: CASRRTTGVTGELFF. This chain uses TRBV4-3 with TRBJ2-2, with TRBD1 matching over 8 bases. V lost 6 bases to trimming and J lost 5 bases; unmatched junction nucleotides: 8. The CDR3 has 15 residues. The V gene's germline CDR1 is LGHNA and CDR2 YSLEER.

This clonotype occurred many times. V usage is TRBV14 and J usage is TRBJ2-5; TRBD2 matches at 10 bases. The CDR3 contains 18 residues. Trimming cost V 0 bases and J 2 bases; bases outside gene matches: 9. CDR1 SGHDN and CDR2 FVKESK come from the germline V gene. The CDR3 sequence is CASSQDVVASGSQETQYF. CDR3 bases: TGTGCCAGCAGCCAAGATGTCGTGGCTAGCGGGAGTCAAGAGACCCAGTACTTC.

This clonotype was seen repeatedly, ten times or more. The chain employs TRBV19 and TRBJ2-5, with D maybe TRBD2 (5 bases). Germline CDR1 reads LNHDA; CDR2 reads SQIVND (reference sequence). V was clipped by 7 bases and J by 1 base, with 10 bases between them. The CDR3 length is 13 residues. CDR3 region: CASNPGSQETQYF. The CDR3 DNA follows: TGTGCCAGTAATCCGGGATCCCAAGAGACCCAGTACTTC.

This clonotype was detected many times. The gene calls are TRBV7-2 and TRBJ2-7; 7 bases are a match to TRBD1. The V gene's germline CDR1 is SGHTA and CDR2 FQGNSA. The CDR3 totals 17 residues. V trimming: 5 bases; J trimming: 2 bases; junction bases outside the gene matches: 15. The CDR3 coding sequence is TGTGCCAGCAGCCGGCACAGGGGCCAGACGATTACCTACGAGCAGTACTTC. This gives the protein CASSRHRGQTITYEQYF.

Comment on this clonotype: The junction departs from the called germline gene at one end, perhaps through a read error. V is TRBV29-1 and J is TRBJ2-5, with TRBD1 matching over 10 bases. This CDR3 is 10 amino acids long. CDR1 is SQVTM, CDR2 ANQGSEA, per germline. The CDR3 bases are TGCAGCGTTGGGACAGGGGGTTACAAATTC. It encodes CSVGTGGYKF.

Here the CDR3 DNA reads TGTGCCAGCAGCTATAGCCCCACAGGGGTCGGGGAGCAGTACTTC. Amino acids: CASSYSPTGVGEQYF. This rearrangement joins TRBV2 to TRBJ2-7; 7 bases are a match to TRBD1. The CDR3 sequence is 15 residues long. The V gene end was trimmed by 6 bases and the J gene end by 7 bases; junction bases not matched to a gene: 15. Germline V gives CDR1 SNHLY, CDR2 FYNNEI.

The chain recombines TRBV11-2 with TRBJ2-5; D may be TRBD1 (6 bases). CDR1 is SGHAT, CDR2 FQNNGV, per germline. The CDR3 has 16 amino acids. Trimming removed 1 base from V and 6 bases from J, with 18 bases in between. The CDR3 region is CASSLGPQGPGKTQYF. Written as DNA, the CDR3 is TGTGCCAGCAGCTTAGGCCCACAGGGTCCAGGAAAGACCCAGTACTTC.

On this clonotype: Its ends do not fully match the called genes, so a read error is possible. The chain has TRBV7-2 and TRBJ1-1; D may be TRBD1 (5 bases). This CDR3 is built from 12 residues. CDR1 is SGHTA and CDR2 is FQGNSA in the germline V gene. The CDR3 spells CASRSGGAGAFF. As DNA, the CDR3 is TGTGCTAGCAGGTCTGGAGGGGCGGGTGCTTTCTTT.